These T cell receptor beta chains were read from a single sample in a study of blood T cell repertoires in COVID-19. Produced via immunoSEQ multiplex PCR; TCRdb's table is partial and in-frame only. Of 90,000 to 150,000 clones listed, about four fifths were seen once; the top ten hold 9% to 14%. Sequencing was carried out using peripheral blood. These receptors came from a human donor in a cohort sampled during active COVID-19. The CDR3 runs from the conserved cysteine through the conserved F or W. A D gene is named only where the DNA matches it firmly. Clone size is given for some rows only: seen once, a few or many times, or a class if the clone is expanded.

TRBJ2-1,TRBD2,.,16,TRBV7-2,CASSLLGLAGGGEQFF,TGTGCCAGCAGCTTATTAGGGCTAGCGGGGGGCGGGGAGCAGTTCTTC
TRBJ2-7,TRBD1,.,11,TRBV2,CASSPTGEQYF,TGTGCCAGCAGTCCGACAGGGGAGCAGTACTTC
TRBJ2-5,.,.,13,TRBV18,CASSPLFQETQYF,TGTGCCAGCTCCCCCCTCTTCCAGGAGACCCAGTACTTC
TRBJ1-6,.,.,14,TRBV10-2,CASSEGASRSPLHF,TGCGCCAGCAGTGAAGGAGCGTCGCGTTCACCCCTCCACTTT
TRBJ2-5,TRBD2,few,14,TRBV9,CASSVAGGLETQYF,TGTGCCAGCAGCGTAGCGGGGGGGCTAGAGACCCAGTACTTC
TRBJ2-7,TRBD2,once,13,TRBV5-6,CASWGGDGYEQYF,TGTGCCTCCTGGGGAGGGGACGGCTACGAGCAGTACTTC
TRBJ1-4,TRBD1,once,13,TRBV4-3,CASSQGQGEKLFF,TGCGCCAGCAGCCAAGGACAGGGTGAAAAACTGTTTTTT
TRBJ1-4,.,.,15,TRBV19,CASSIVASTNEKLFF,TGTGCCAGTAGTATTGTGGCATCAACTAATGAAAAACTGTTTTTT
TRBJ1-4,TRBD1,.,17,TRBV18,CASSPFAPGQGDEKLFF,TGTGCCAGCTCACCATTCGCTCCGGGACAGGGTGATGAAAAACTGTTTTTT
TRBJ2-7,.,.,14,TRBV5-6,CASSLGAAVREQYF,TGTGCCAGCAGCCTAGGGGCGGCAGTGAGGGAGCAGTACTTC
TRBJ1-4,TRBD1,.,14,TRBV4-2,CASSSGRGNEKLFF,TGTGCCAGCAGCTCCGGCAGGGGGAACGAAAAACTGTTTTTT
TRBJ1-2,.,once,14,TRBV25-1,CASSELASGPGYTF,TGTGCCAGCAGTGAATTGGCGTCAGGGCCCGGCTACACCTTC
TRBJ2-7,TRBD1,.,15,TRBV28,CASSPSGTGIYEQYF,TGTGCCAGCAGCCCTTCCGGGACAGGGATCTACGAGCAGTACTTC
TRBJ2-2,.,.,15,TRBV18,CASSPRTTNTGELFF,TGTGCCAGCTCACCGAGGACTACAAACACCGGGGAGCTGTTTTTT
TRBJ2-7,TRBD1,.,16,TRBV19,CASSPGQGAAVYEQYF,TGTGCCAGTAGTCCCGGACAGGGGGCAGCGGTGTACGAGCAGTACTTC
TRBJ2-5,.,.,14,TRBV19,CASKGQSGQETQYF,TGTGCCAGTAAGGGACAAAGTGGGCAAGAGACCCAGTACTTC
TRBJ1-2,.,.,12,TRBV5-6,CASSFEGSGYTF,TGTGCCAGCAGCTTTGAGGGTTCTGGCTACACCTTC
TRBJ2-5,TRBD1,.,17,TRBV10-3,CAISGSGGLRGQETQYF,TGTGCCATCAGTGGTTCAGGGGGCCTTAGGGGTCAAGAGACCCAGTACTTC
TRBJ1-2,.,.,14,TRBV2,CASTLEGDLGGYTF,TGTGCCAGCACCCTTGAGGGGGATTTGGGTGGCTACACCTTC
TRBJ2-5,.,.,17,TRBV11-2,CASSQSSAALLQETQYF,TGTGCCAGCAGCCAGAGTTCGGCGGCGCTACTCCAAGAGACCCAGTACTTC
TRBJ2-7,TRBD2,.,18,TRBV2,CASREGLAGAVFSYEQYF,TGTGCCAGCAGGGAGGGACTAGCGGGGGCCGTCTTCTCCTACGAGCAGTACTTC
TRBJ2-1,TRBD1,.,19,TRBV7-9,CASSLAIGRQGRFYNEQFF,TGTGCCAGCAGCTTAGCGATTGGGCGACAGGGGCGCTTTTACAATGAGCAGTTCTTC
TRBJ2-3,TRBD2,.,15,TRBV5-1,CASAELAGGTDTQYF,TGCGCCAGCGCAGAACTAGCGGGGGGCACAGATACGCAGTATTTT
TRBJ1-1,.,once,11,TRBV7-2,CASSPGTEAFF,TGTGCCAGCAGCCCGGGCACTGAAGCTTTCTTT
TRBJ2-7,TRBD2,.,15,TRBV27,CASSITSGGPYEQYF,TGTGCCAGCAGTATAACTAGCGGGGGACCTTACGAGCAGTACTTC
TRBJ2-5,TRBD2,.,15,TRBV4-3,CASSQTGTSGETQYF,TGCGCCAGCAGCCAAACCGGGACTAGCGGGGAGACCCAGTACTTC
TRBJ2-7,.,few,14,TRBV5-6,CASSLSDSYYEQYF,TGTGCCAGCAGCTTGTCGGACAGTTACTACGAGCAGTACTTC
TRBJ1-6,.,.,15,TRBV3-1/TRBV3-2,CASSQDLATGSPLHF,TGTGCCAGCAGCCAAGATCTTGCGACAGGCTCACCCCTCCACTTT
TRBJ2-3,.,.,15,TRBV4-3,CASSQALTSADTQYF,TGCGCCAGCAGCCAAGCCCTTACTAGTGCAGATACGCAGTATTTT
TRBJ2-1,TRBD1,.,17,TRBV7-8,CASSWDRTSSSYNEQFF,TGTGCCAGCAGCTGGGACAGAACGTCGAGCTCCTACAATGAGCAGTTCTTC
TRBJ2-7,.,few,12,TRBV7-9,CASSPPAYEQYF,TGTGCCAGCAGCCCCCCCGCCTACGAGCAGTACTTC
TRBJ2-1,.,once,13,TRBV11-2,CASSSRVRDEQFF,TGTGCCAGCAGCTCCAGGGTAAGGGATGAGCAGTTCTTC
TRBJ2-7,.,.,14,TRBV5-1,CASSPQTGPYEQYF,TGCGCCAGCAGCCCTCAGACTGGCCCCTACGAGCAGTACTTC
TRBJ1-2,.,.,12,TRBV7-9,CASGGGLYGYTF,TGTGCCAGCGGGGGGGGTCTCTATGGCTACACCTTC
TRBJ2-7,TRBD1,.,12,TRBV11-2,CASTTGGGEQYF,TGTGCCAGCACCACAGGGGGCGGCGAGCAGTACTTC
TRBJ1-6,TRBD1,.,16,TRBV9,CASSLDRGPNNSPLHF,TGTGCCAGCAGCCTGGACAGGGGGCCCAATAATTCACCCCTCCACTTT
TRBJ2-3,.,.,16,TRBV4-1,CASSQVPGRDVDTQYF,TGCGCCAGCAGCCAAGTGCCCGGGCGGGACGTGGATACGCAGTATTTT
TRBJ2-1,TRBD1,.,18,TRBV9,CASSVGLGGFSSYNEQFF,TGTGCCAGCAGCGTAGGGTTAGGGGGCTTCAGCTCCTACAATGAGCAGTTCTTC
TRBJ2-5,TRBD2,.,16,TRBV5-6,CASSAPGGGGQETQYF,TGTGCCAGCAGCGCCCCGGGGGGGGGAGGGCAAGAGACCCAGTACTTC
TRBJ2-6,.,.,15,TRBV19,CASSIEEAGANVLTF,TGTGCCAGTAGTATCGAGGAGGCCGGGGCCAACGTCCTGACTTTC
TRBJ2-7,TRBD2,.,14,TRBV2,CASSESLAGGEQYF,TGTGCCAGCAGTGAGAGTCTAGCGGGGGGCGAGCAGTACTTC
TRBJ1-4,TRBD1,.,20,TRBV3-1/TRBV3-2,CASSSLRMARGQTTNEKLFF,TGTGCCAGCAGCTCCCTCCGAATGGCAAGGGGGCAAACAACTAATGAAAAACTGTTTTTT
TRBJ2-2,TRBD1,.,14,TRBV6-2/TRBV6-3,CASSGTGSPGELFF,TGTGCCAGCAGCGGGACAGGGAGTCCCGGGGAGCTGTTTTTT
TRBJ1-1,TRBD1,.,15,TRBV5-1,CASSLKGTGEAEAFF,TGCGCCAGCAGCTTGAAAGGGACAGGGGAAGCCGAAGCTTTCTTT
TRBJ2-2,.,.,16,TRBV15,CATSLGGPPDTGELFF,TGTGCCACCAGCCTCGGGGGTCCCCCTGATACCGGGGAGCTGTTTTTT
TRBJ1-5,.,.,14,TRBV7-9,CASSSEGSHQPQHF,TGTGCCAGCAGCTCGGAGGGCAGCCATCAGCCCCAGCATTTT
TRBJ2-5,TRBD1,.,15,TRBV5-6,CASSPGQGGQETQYF,TGTGCCAGCAGCCCGGGACAGGGGGGCCAAGAGACCCAGTACTTC
TRBJ1-4,.,.,12,TRBV7-2,CASSFSGEKLFF,TGTGCCAGCAGCTTTTCCGGTGAAAAACTGTTTTTT
TRBJ2-1,TRBD2,.,13,TRBV2,CASNLAGYNEQFF,TGTGCCAGCAACCTAGCGGGGTACAATGAGCAGTTCTTC
TRBJ2-7,.,.,14,TRBV11-2,CASSYYGGSYEQYF,TGTGCCAGCAGCTATTACGGGGGTTCCTACGAGCAGTACTTC
TRBJ2-3,.,.,15,TRBV6-6,CASRLQGGGTDTQYF,TGTGCCAGCAGATTGCAGGGGGGTGGCACAGATACGCAGTATTTT
TRBJ2-1,TRBD2,.,15,TRBV6-6,CASSYSPGGDNEQFF,TGTGCCAGCAGTTACTCGCCGGGGGGGGACAATGAGCAGTTCTTC
TRBJ2-2,.,.,13,TRBV3-1/TRBV3-2,CASSQEGIGELFF,TGTGCCAGCAGCCAAGAGGGCATCGGGGAGCTGTTTTTT
TRBJ2-7,.,.,14,TRBV7-9,CASSFQGGSYEQYF,TGTGCCAGCAGCTTCCAGGGGGGCTCCTACGAGCAGTACTTC
TRBJ2-7,.,.,14,TRBV5-4,CASSSEGNRLNRYF,TGTGCCAGCAGCTCCGAGGGTAATAGGCTGAATCGGTACTTC
TRBJ2-1,TRBD2,.,20,TRBV9,CASSVDGLAGGPRSYNEQFF,TGTGCCAGCAGCGTAGATGGACTAGCGGGGGGGCCCCGGTCCTACAATGAGCAGTTCTTC